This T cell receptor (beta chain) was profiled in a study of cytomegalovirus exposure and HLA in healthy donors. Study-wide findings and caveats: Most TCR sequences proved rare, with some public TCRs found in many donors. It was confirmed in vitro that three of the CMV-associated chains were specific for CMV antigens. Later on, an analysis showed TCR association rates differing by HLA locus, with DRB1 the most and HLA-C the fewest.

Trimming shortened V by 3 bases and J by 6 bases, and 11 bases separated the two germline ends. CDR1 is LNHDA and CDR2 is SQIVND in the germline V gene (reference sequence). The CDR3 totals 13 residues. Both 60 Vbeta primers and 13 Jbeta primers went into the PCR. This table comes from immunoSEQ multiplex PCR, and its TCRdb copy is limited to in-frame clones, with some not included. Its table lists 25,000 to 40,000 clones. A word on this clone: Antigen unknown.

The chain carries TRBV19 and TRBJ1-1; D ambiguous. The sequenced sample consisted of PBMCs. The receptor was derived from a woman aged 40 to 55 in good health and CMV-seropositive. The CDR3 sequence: CASSMVPPAEAFF. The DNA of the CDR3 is TGTGCCAGTAGTATGGTCCCCCCGGCTGAAGCTTTCTTT.